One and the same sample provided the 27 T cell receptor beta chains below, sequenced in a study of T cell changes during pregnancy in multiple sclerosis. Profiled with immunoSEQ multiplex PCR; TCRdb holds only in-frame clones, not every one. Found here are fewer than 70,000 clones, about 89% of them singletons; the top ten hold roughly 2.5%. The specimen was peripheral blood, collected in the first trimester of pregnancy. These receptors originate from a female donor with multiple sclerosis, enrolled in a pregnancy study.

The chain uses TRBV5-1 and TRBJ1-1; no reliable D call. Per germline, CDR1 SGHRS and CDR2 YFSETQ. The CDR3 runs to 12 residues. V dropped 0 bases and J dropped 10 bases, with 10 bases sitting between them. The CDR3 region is CASSLGLDGAFF. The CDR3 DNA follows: TGCGCCAGCAGCTTGGGTCTAGACGGAGCTTTCTTT.

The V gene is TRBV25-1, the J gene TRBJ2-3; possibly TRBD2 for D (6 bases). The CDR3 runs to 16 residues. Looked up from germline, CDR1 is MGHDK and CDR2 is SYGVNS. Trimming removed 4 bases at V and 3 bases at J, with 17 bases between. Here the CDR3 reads CASSGERGGWTDTQYF. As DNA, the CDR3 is TGTGCCAGCAGTGGAGAGAGAGGAGGGTGGACAGATACGCAGTATTTT.

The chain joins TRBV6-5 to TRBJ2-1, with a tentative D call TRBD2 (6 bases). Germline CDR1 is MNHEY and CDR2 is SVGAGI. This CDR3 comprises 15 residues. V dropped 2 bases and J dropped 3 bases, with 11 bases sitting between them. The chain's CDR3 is CASSYTSIGYNEQFF. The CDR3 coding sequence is TGTGCCAGCAGTTACACTAGCATCGGCTACAATGAGCAGTTCTTC.

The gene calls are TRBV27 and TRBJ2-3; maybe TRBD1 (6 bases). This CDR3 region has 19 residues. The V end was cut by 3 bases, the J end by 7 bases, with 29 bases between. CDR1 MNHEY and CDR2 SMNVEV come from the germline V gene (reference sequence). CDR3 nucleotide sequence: TGTGCCAGCAGTTTTACCCCGTCGGAACCGGCAGGGGCCTCGTATACGCAGTATTTT. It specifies CASSFTPSEPAGASYTQYF.

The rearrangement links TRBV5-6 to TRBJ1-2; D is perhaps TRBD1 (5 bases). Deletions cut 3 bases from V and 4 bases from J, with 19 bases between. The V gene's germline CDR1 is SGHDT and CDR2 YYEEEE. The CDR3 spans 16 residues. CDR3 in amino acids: CASSSSSGGSGYGYTF. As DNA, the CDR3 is TGTGCCAGCAGCTCCTCCTCGGGGGGTAGTGGCTATGGCTACACCTTC.

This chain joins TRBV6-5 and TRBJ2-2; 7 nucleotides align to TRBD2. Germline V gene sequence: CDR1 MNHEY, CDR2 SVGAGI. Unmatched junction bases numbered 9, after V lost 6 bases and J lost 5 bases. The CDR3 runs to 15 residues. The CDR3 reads CASRQAGTLTGELFF. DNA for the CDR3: TGTGCCAGCAGACAAGCGGGGACCCTGACCGGGGAGCTGTTTTTT.

CDR3 sequence reads: CASSIGQGGTEAFF. The CDR3 region has the DNA TGTGCCAGCAGCATCGGACAGGGAGGCACTGAAGCTTTCTTT. The chain is built from TRBV9 and TRBJ1-1; 8 positions agree with TRBD1. The CDR3 extends over 14 amino acids. Trimming cost V 4 bases and J 4 bases; bases outside gene matches: 6. Germline V CDR1 and CDR2: SGDLS, YYNGEE.

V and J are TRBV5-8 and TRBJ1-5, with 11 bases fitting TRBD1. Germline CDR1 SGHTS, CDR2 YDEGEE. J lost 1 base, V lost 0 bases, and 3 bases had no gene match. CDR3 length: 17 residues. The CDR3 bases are TGTGCCAGCAGCTTGGGGACAGGGGGCGGAAGCAATCAGCCCCAGCATTTT. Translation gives CASSLGTGGGSNQPQHF.

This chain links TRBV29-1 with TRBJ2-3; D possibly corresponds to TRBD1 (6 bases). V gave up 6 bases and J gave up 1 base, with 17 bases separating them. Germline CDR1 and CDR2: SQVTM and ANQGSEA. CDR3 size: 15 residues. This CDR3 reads CSVGNTGLGTDTQYF. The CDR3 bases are TGCAGCGTCGGGAATACAGGGTTGGGCACAGATACGCAGTATTTT.

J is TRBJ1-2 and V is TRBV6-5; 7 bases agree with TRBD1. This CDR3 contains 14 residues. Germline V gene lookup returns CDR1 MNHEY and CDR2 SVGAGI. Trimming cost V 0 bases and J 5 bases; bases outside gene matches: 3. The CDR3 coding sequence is TGTGCCAGCAGTTACTCGAAGACAGGGTATGGCTACACCTTC. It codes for CASSYSKTGYGYTF.

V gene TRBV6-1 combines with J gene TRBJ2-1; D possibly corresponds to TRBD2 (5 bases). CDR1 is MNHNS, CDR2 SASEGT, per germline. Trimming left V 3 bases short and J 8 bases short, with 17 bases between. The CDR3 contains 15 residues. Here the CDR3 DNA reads TGTGCCAGCAGTGATCGGGGAACCCCTCAGGATGAGCAGTTCTTC. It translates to CASSDRGTPQDEQFF.

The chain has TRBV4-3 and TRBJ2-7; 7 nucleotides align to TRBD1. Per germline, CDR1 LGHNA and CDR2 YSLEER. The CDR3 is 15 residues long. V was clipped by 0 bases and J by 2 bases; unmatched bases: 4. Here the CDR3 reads CASSQDLDRTYEQYF. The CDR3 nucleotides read TGCGCCAGCAGCCAAGATTTGGACAGGACCTACGAGCAGTACTTC.

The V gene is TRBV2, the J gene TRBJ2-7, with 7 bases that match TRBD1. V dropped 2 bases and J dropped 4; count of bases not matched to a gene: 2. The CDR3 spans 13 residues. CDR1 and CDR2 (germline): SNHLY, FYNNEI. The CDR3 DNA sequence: TGTGCCAGCAGTGAATACAGGGGATACGAGCAGTACTTC. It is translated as CASSEYRGYEQYF. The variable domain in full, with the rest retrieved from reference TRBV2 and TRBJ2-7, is EPEVTQTPSHQVTQMGQEVILRCVPISNHLYFYWYRQILGQKVEFLVSFYNNEISEKSEIFDDQFSVERPDGSNFTLKIRSTKLEDSAMYFCASSEYRGYEQYFGPGTRLTVT.

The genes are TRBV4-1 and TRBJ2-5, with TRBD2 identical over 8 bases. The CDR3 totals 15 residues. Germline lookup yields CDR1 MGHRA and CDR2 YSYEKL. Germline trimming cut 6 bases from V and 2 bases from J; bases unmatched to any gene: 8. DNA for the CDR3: TGCGCCAGCAGTTCCGGACTAGCAGCACAAGAGACCCAGTACTTC. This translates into CASSSGLAAQETQYF.

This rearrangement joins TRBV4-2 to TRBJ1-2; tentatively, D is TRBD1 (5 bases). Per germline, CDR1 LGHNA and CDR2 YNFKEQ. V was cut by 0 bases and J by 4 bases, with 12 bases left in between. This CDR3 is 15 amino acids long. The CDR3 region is CASSQDLTASYGYTF. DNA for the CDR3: TGTGCCAGCAGCCAAGATTTGACAGCTTCCTATGGCTACACCTTC.

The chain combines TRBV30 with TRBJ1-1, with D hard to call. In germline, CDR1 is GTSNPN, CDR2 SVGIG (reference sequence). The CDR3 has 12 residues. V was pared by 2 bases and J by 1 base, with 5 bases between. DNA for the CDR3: TGTGCCTGGAGTCCCCAGAACACTGAAGCTTTCTTT. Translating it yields CAWSPQNTEAFF.

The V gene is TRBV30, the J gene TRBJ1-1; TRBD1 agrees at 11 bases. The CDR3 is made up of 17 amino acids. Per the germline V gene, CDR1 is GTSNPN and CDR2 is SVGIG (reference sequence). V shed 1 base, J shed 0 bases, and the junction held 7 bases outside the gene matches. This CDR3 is CAWSEGQGARMNTEAFF. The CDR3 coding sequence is TGTGCCTGGAGTGAAGGACAGGGGGCCCGTATGAACACTGAAGCTTTCTTT.

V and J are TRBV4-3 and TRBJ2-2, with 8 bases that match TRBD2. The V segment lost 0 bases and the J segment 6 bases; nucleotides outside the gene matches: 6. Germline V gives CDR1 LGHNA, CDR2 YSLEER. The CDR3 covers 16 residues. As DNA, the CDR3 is TGCGCCAGCAGCCAAGATCGGGGGGGGCTCGCCGGGGAGCTGTTTTTT. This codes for CASSQDRGGLAGELFF.

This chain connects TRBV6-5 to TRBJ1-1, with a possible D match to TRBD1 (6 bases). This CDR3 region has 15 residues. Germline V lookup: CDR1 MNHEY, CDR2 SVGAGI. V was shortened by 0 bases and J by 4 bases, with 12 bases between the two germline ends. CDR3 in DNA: TGTGCCAGCAGTTACTCAGGGGGATCTGGCACTGAAGCTTTCTTT. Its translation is CASSYSGGSGTEAFF.

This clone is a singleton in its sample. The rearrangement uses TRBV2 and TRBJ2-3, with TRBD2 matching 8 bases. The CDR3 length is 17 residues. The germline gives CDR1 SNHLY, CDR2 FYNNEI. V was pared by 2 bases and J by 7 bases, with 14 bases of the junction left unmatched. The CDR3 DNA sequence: TGTGCCAGCAGTGAATTGTTTGCGGGGGGCGCGACATATACGCAGTATTTT. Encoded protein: CASSELFAGGATYTQYF.

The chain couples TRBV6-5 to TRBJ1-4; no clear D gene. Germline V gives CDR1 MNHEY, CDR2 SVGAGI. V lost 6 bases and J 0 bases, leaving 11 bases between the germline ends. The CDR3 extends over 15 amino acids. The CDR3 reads CASSPRGATNEKLFF. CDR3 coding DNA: TGTGCCAGCAGCCCACGAGGTGCAACTAATGAAAAACTGTTTTTT.

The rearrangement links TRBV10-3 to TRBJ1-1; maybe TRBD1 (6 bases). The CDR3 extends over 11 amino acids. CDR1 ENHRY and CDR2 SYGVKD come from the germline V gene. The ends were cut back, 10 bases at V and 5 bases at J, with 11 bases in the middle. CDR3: CASKGGTEAFF. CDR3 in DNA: TGTGCCAGCAAAGGGGGTACTGAAGCTTTCTTT.

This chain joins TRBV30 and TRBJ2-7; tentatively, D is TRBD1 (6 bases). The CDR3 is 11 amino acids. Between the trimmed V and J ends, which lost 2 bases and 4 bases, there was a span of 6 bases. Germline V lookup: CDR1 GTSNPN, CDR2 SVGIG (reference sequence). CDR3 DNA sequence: TGTGCCTGGAGTCAGGGGTACGAGCAGTACTTC. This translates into CAWSQGYEQYF.

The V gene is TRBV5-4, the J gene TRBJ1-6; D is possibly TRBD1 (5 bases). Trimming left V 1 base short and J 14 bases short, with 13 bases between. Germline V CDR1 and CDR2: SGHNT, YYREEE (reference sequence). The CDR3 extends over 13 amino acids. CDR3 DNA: TGTGCCAGCAGCTTGAGGGGCAGTCAATCCCTCCACTTT. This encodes CASSLRGSQSLHF.

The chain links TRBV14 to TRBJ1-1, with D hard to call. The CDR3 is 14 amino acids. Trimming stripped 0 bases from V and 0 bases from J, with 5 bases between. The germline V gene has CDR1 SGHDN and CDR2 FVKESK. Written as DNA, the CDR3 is TGTGCCAGCAGCCAAGAGGAGATGAACACTGAAGCTTTCTTT. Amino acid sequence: CASSQEEMNTEAFF.

The CDR3 DNA is TGTGCCAGCAGTTTCCGTAGCTCCTACAATGAGCAGTTCTTC. Residues: CASSFRSSYNEQFF. The chain links TRBV27 to TRBJ2-1; D is uncertain. The V end lost 3 bases, the J end lost 0 bases, and 6 bases lay between the germline ends. The CDR3 extends over 14 amino acids. Per germline, CDR1 MNHEY and CDR2 SMNVEV (reference sequence).

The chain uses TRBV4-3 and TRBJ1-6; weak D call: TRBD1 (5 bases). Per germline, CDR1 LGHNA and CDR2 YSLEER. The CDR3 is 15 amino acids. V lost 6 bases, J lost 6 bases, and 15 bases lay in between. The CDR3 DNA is TGCGCCAGCAGGGAGCAGGGTGACCGTAATTCACCCCTCCACTTT. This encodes CASREQGDRNSPLHF.